This T cell receptor beta chain emerged from a study of T-cell memory formation after mild COVID-19. TCR alpha and TCR beta cDNA libraries with sample barcodes and UMIs came from 5'RACE using constant-segment primers. MiXCR, run by TCRdb on the 5' RACE reads, gives a single entry per CDR3 protein. The data hold a few hundred thousand distinct CDR3 sequences, with about 15% observed a single time. V lost 5 bases and J lost 0, with 14 bases in between. Looked up from germline, CDR1 is KGHSH and CDR2 is LQKENI. The CDR3 length is 16 residues. Sequences were obtained from PBMCs or a T cell subset sorted from them (not recorded which). The receptor comes from a man younger than 35 who had mild COVID-19 (a few samples of this study predate the infection). Cell type and time point are not known. The rearrangement uses TRBV18 and TRBJ1-5; tentative D call: TRBD1 (5 bases). The CDR3 loop reads CASSAGRGVSNQPQHF. The CDR3 bases are TGTGCCAGCTCAGCGGGAAGGGGAGTTAGCAATCAGCCCCAGCATTTT.